A single sample gave rise to the 21 T cell receptor beta chains below, sequenced in a study of blood T cells in healthy people across ages. The authors ran a second PCR of 7 to 11 cycles using a sample-barcoded 5' primer and a J-beta primer mix. TCRdb passed the 5' RACE reads through MiXCR, listing each CDR3 protein once. The sample yields roughly 1.7 million distinct CDR3 sequences, about 35% seen once. The sample consisted of blood. Source of these receptors: a woman aged 25 to 39 in good health.

This chain uses TRBV20-1 with TRBJ2-1; 8 bases align to TRBD2. CDR1 is DFQATT, CDR2 SNEGSKA, per germline (reference sequence). Unmatched junction bases numbered 16, after V lost 4 bases and J lost 5 bases. CDR3 length equals 17 residues. CDR3 nucleotide sequence: TGCAGTGCTACTATGGGGTCGTGGCGGGAGGCAGACAATGAGCAGTTCTTC. Its translation is CSATMGSWREADNEQFF.

For this clonotype: Possible read error: a much larger clone is one base away. The chain has TRBV20-1 and TRBJ1-5; D is undetermined. Germline V gene lookup returns CDR1 DFQATT and CDR2 SNEGSKA (reference sequence). This CDR3 is 16 amino acids long. Trimming shortened V by 4 bases and J by 0 bases, and 16 bases separated the two germline ends. CDR3: CSAIISEKNSNQPQHF. The CDR3 DNA follows: TGCAGTGCTATAATAAGCGAGAAGAATAGCAATCAGCCCCAGCATTTT.

The V and J genes are TRBV27 and TRBJ1-1; D is unclear. Germline CDR1 reads MNHEY; CDR2 reads SMNVEV (reference sequence). V was clipped by 5 bases and J by 5 bases, with 15 bases between them. This CDR3 is built from 14 residues. The CDR3 sequence is CASSLRIRPTEAFF. The CDR3 nucleotides are TGTGCCAGCAGTCTGCGGATTCGTCCAACTGAAGCTTTCTTT.

This clonotype appeared a few times. This chain uses TRBV5-1 with TRBJ2-3; TRBD2 agrees at 10 bases. V trimming: 6 bases; J trimming: 0 bases; junction bases outside the gene matches: 7. Germline assignment: CDR1 SGHRS and CDR2 YFSETQ. The CDR3 has 16 amino acids. This CDR3 reads CASTSLAGGSTDTQYF. As DNA, the CDR3 is TGCGCCAGCACCTCTTTAGCGGGAGGTAGCACAGATACGCAGTATTTT.

This chain joins TRBV29-1 and TRBJ1-2; D is ambiguous. Per the germline V gene, CDR1 is SQVTM and CDR2 is ANQGSEA. CDR3 length equals 14 residues. With 1 base removed from V and 1 base from J, the gap between germline ends came to 10 bases. The CDR3, as DNA: TGCAGCGTTGAAGGCTCCCTGGTTAACTATGGCTACACCTTC. Protein sequence: CSVEGSLVNYGYTF. Based on the CDR3 plus reference TRBV29-1 and TRBJ1-2, the full variable domain is SAVISQKPSRDICQRGTSLTIQCQVDSQVTMMFWYRQQPGQSLTLIATANQGSEATYESGFVIDKFPISRPNLTFSTLTVSNMSPEDSSIYLCSVEGSLVNYGYTFGSGTRLTVV.

This clonotype has a handful of counts. The rearrangement uses TRBV7-9 and TRBJ2-1, with TRBD2 matching 12 bases. Germline V lookup: CDR1 SEHNR, CDR2 FQNEAQ (reference sequence). The CDR3 has 16 residues. V dropped 6 bases and J dropped 10; count of bases not matched to a gene: 13. CDR3: CASSSARLAGVEEQFF. DNA for the CDR3: TGTGCCAGCAGTTCCGCCCGACTAGCGGGAGTGGAAGAGCAGTTCTTC. Supplemented by reference TRBV7-9 and TRBJ2-1, the full variable domain reads DTGVSQNPRHKITKRGQNVTFRCDPISEHNRLYWYRQTLGQGPEFLTYFQNEAQLEKSRLLSDRFSAERPKGSFSTLEIQRTEQGDSAMYLCASSSARLAGVEEQFFGPGTRLTVL.

CDR3 bases: TGTGCCAGCAGCCCCGACAGGCCGTTCATCTCCTACGAGCAGTACTTC. Translated: CASSPDRPFISYEQYF. The V call is TRBV11-2, the J call TRBJ2-7; the D gene is possibly TRBD1 (6 bases). V lost 5 bases, J lost 0 bases, and 17 bases lay in between. CDR1 SGHAT and CDR2 FQNNGV come from the germline V gene. The CDR3 loop spans 16 amino acids.

This CDR3 is CASSDGDRRLKEQYF. The DNA for the CDR3 is TGTGCCAGCAGTGACGGGGACAGACGTTTGAAGGAGCAGTACTTC. The chain couples TRBV6-1 to TRBJ2-7, with 7 bases fitting TRBD1. Germline V gene data show CDR1 as MNHNS and CDR2 as SASEGT. Trimming removed 3 bases from V and 7 bases from J; junction bases left unmatched: 12. This CDR3 is 15 amino acids long.

This clonotype was counted between two and nine times. The chain links TRBV7-3 to TRBJ2-5, with TRBD1 as a possible D gene (5 bases). The CDR3 covers 15 residues. Germline V gene data show CDR1 as SGHTA and CDR2 as FQGTGA. V was clipped by 1 base and J by 3 bases, with 12 bases between them. The CDR3 coding sequence is TGTGCCAGCAGCTTAAGAGGCCAGGGCGAAGAGACCCAGTACTTC. Translated, it gives CASSLRGQGEETQYF.

The chain uses TRBV29-1 and TRBJ1-2; no clear D gene. V lost 3 bases, J lost 1 base, and 18 bases lay in between. The CDR3 runs 16 residues. Germline CDR1 SQVTM, CDR2 ANQGSEA. The CDR3 here is CSVDAGLGKFNYGYTF. CDR3 DNA sequence: TGCAGCGTTGACGCGGGGTTGGGGAAATTTAACTATGGCTACACCTTC.

This clonotype was counted only a few times. A much larger clone lies one base from this, so it may be a read error. The J gene is TRBJ2-1, the V gene TRBV5-5, with TRBD1 as a possible D gene (5 bases). The J call may not be correct, given that the DNA end is closer to TRBJ2-7. CDR1 SGHKS and CDR2 YYEKEE come from the germline V gene (reference sequence). The CDR3 consists of 15 residues. The CDR3 protein is CASSLGQSSYNEQYF. CDR3 in DNA: TGTGCCAGCAGCTTGGGACAGAGCTCCTACAATGAGCAGTACTTC.

The V call is TRBV4-1, the J call TRBJ1-1; D is unresolved. Per germline, CDR1 MGHRA and CDR2 YSYEKL. Trimming left V 0 bases short and J 6 bases short, with 14 bases between. The CDR3 loop spans 15 amino acids. CDR3 bases: TGCGCCAGCAGCCAAGATCCCAAGGTGGGCTCTGAAGCTTTCTTT. Encoded protein: CASSQDPKVGSEAFF.

A remark on this clonotype: At one end the junction does not follow the germline gene, possibly because of a read error. The chain joins TRBV2 to TRBJ2-1; TRBD2 matches 8 bases. The germline CDR1 and CDR2 sequences are SNHLY and FYNNEI. The CDR3 spans 13 residues. The CDR3 DNA follows: TGTGCCGGCAGCCCCGGGACTAGTGATGAGCAGTTCTTC. This gives the protein CAGSPGTSDEQFF. Supplemented by reference TRBV2 and TRBJ2-1, the full variable domain reads EPEVTQTPSHQVTQMGQEVILRCVPISNHLYFYWYRQILGQKVEFLVSFYNNEISEKSEIFDDQFSVERPDGSNFTLKIRSTKLEDSAMYFCAGSPGTSDEQFFGPGTRLTVL.

This clonotype has a handful of counts. The chain links TRBV9 to TRBJ2-3; 7 nucleotides agree with TRBD2. CDR1 and CDR2 (germline): SGDLS, YYNGEE. V trimming: 0 bases; J trimming: 3 bases; junction bases outside the gene matches: 7. The CDR3 sequence is 16 residues long. The CDR3 protein is CASSVGSGRRTDTQYF. The CDR3 DNA is TGTGCCAGCAGCGTAGGGTCCGGGAGGAGAACAGATACGCAGTATTTT.

V and J are TRBV29-1 and TRBJ2-3, with D unresolved. Trimming shortened V by 4 bases and J by 0 bases, and 11 bases separated the two germline ends. Germline-derived CDR1 and CDR2 are SQVTM and ANQGSEA. The CDR3 spans 14 residues. The CDR3 DNA reads TGCAGCGTTGGTCTCCAGGCTAGCACAGATACGCAGTATTTT. Protein: CSVGLQASTDTQYF.

Remarks on this clonotype: The conserved final phenylalanine or tryptophan is absent from the CDR3, which likely points to a read error. The chain is built from TRBV24-1 and TRBJ2-1; the D call may be TRBD1 or TRBD2 (5 bases each). Germline V gene data show CDR1 as KGHDR and CDR2 as SFDVKD. This CDR3 comprises 14 residues. V shed 4 bases and J shed 4 bases, with 10 bases lying between them. CDR3 amino acids: CATSDGDGYNEQFV. The CDR3 DNA reads TGTGCCACCAGTGACGGGGACGGATACAATGAGCAGTTCGTC.

The rearrangement uses TRBV12-3 or TRBV12-4 and TRBJ1-2; D perhaps matches TRBD1 (5 bases). The CDR3 loop spans 15 amino acids. The V and J ends lost 1 base and 6 bases respectively, with 15 bases between them. DNA for the CDR3: TGTGCCAGCAGTTTAGGGACCAGCCGGGGGGATGGCTACACCTTC. It is translated as CASSLGTSRGDGYTF.

The chain joins TRBV20-1 to TRBJ1-3; 9 bases match TRBD1. The V gene's germline CDR1 is DFQATT and CDR2 SNEGSKA (reference sequence). V lost 0 bases to trimming and J lost 4 bases; unmatched junction nucleotides: 4. The CDR3 sequence is 15 residues long. CDR3 loop: CSARDIQGAGNTIYF. In nucleotides, the CDR3 is TGCAGTGCTAGAGACATACAGGGGGCCGGAAACACCATATATTTT.

V and J are TRBV20-1 and TRBJ2-7, with D unclear. V lost 1 base and J 0 bases, leaving 13 bases between the germline ends. Germline lookup yields CDR1 DFQATT and CDR2 SNEGSKA (reference sequence). The CDR3 runs 15 residues. For the CDR3, the DNA is TGCAGTGCTAGAGGCCCCGGGTTAAGCTCCTACGAGCAGTACTTC. Its translation: CSARGPGLSSYEQYF.

The chain has TRBV12-3 or TRBV12-4 and TRBJ1-2, with TRBD1 matching over 7 bases. The CDR3 extends over 12 amino acids. Unmatched junction bases numbered 4, after V lost 7 bases and J lost 5 bases. The CDR3 is CASNLGQYGYTF. DNA of the CDR3: TGTGCCAGCAACCTGGGACAGTATGGCTACACCTTC.

This clonotype was counted only a few times. This chain links TRBV6-6 with TRBJ2-7; D is perhaps TRBD1 (6 bases). This CDR3 region has 14 residues. V lost 0 bases and J 6 bases, leaving 12 bases between the germline ends. The germline V gene encodes CDR1 MNHNY and CDR2 SVGAGI (reference sequence). CDR3 protein: CASSYSYGGGEQYF. The CDR3 DNA reads TGTGCCAGCAGTTACTCGTATGGGGGCGGCGAGCAGTACTTC.